The 2 T cell receptor beta chains given below trace back to one sample, sequenced in a study of beta chain features in type 1 diabetes. What these receptors recognize is not known. Expressed TCRB transcripts got sequenced, as all isolated RNA was reverse transcribed. The repertoire was sequenced with immunoSEQ multiplex PCR; TCRdb's copy has only in-frame clones and lacks some. The sample yields about 170,000 clones, roughly 8% seen once. General study results and limits: In every one of the four CD4+ subsets, TCRB CDR3s were moderately but significantly shorter in Type 1 diabetes patients.

The sample taken for sequencing was central memory CD4+ T cells from blood. The receptors come from a man between 18 and 29 years old with type 1 diabetes.

The chain joins TRBV11-2 to TRBJ2-7; 8 bases are a match to TRBD1. V trimming: 3 bases; J trimming: 4 bases; junction bases outside the gene matches: 8. This CDR3 contains 15 residues. Germline values: CDR1 SGHAT, CDR2 FQNNGV. The chain's CDR3 is CASSFGQGAGYEQYF. The CDR3 nucleotides read TGTGCCAGCAGCTTCGGACAGGGTGCTGGTTACGAGCAGTACTTC.

The chain couples TRBV2 to TRBJ2-2; D gene ambiguous. CDR1 and CDR2 from the germline V gene are SNHLY and FYNNEI. Between the trimmed V and J ends, which lost 4 bases and 8 bases, there was a span of 8 bases. This CDR3 is 12 amino acids long. The CDR3 here is CASSALGGELFF. The DNA of the CDR3 is TGTGCCAGCAGTGCGCTAGGAGGGGAGCTGTTTTTT.